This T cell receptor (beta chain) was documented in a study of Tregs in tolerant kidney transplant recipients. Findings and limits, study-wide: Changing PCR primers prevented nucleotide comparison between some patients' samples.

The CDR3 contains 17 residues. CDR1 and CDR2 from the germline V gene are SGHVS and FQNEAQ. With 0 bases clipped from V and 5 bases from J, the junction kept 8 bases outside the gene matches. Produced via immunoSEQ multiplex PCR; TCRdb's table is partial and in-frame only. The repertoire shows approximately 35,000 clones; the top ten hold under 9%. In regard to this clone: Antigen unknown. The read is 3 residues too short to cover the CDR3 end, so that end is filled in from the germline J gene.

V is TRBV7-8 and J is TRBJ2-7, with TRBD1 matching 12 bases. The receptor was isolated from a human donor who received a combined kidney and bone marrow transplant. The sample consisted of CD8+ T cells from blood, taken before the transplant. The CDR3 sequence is CASSLAQGTGGVNEQYF. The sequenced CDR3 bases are TGTGCCAGCAGCTTAGCGCAGGGGACAGGGGGCGTAAACGAG.